The 20 T cell receptor beta chains presented below share a single source sample, sequenced in a study of blood T cells in healthy people across ages. For the second PCR, which ran for about 6 to 11 cycles, a sample-barcoded 5' primer and a J-beta primer mix were used. TCRdb re-derived calls from the 5' RACE reads in MiXCR, one entry per CDR3 protein. The sample records about a million distinct CDR3 sequences, roughly 51% being singletons. Sequenced: blood. These receptors came from a woman in her sixties in good health.

The chain recombines TRBV28 with TRBJ2-5; D may match TRBD1 or TRBD2 (5 bases each). CDR1 and CDR2 from the germline V gene are MDHEN and SYDVKM. The CDR3 loop spans 13 amino acids. V dropped 3 bases and J dropped 11 bases, with 16 bases sitting between them. CDR3 coding DNA: TGTGCCAGCAGTTTTCCGGGCTTGGGGGAGCAGTACTTC. This codes for CASSFPGLGEQYF.

This clonotype has only a few counts. The CDR3 here is CSAFRLADQETQYF. CDR3 in DNA: TGCAGTGCTTTCCGACTAGCGGACCAAGAGACCCAGTACTTC. J is TRBJ2-5 and V is TRBV20-1; 9 positions agree with TRBD2. The germline gives CDR1 DFQATT, CDR2 SNEGSKA (reference sequence). Trimming cost V 5 bases and J 0 bases; bases outside gene matches: 4. The CDR3 contains 14 residues.

The chain joins TRBV28 to TRBJ2-1; perhaps TRBD2 as D (5 bases). The DNA end favors TRBJ2-7, so the J call may be wrong. Per the germline V gene, CDR1 is MDHEN and CDR2 is SYDVKM. This CDR3 is built from 16 residues. In nucleotides, the CDR3 is TGTGCCAGCAGATTCTCCCAAGCGGTCTCCTACAATGAGCAGTACTTC. It encodes CASRFSQAVSYNEQYF.

This chain uses TRBV6-1 with TRBJ2-1; 9 bases are a match to TRBD2. CDR1 MNHNS and CDR2 SASEGT come from the germline V gene. Unmatched junction bases numbered 7, after V lost 6 bases and J lost 1 base. The CDR3 spans 16 residues. CDR3 sequence (DNA): TGTGCCAGCAGGACTAGCGGAGGGGGGTCCTACAATGAGCAGTTCTTC. It encodes CASRTSGGGSYNEQFF.

Points on this clonotype: Sequence at one end of the junction differs from germline and may be a read error. The rearrangement links TRBV28 to TRBJ2-5; TRBD2 might be the D (5 bases). From germline, CDR1 is MDHEN and CDR2 SYDVKM. CDR3 length: 12 amino acids. Here the CDR3 DNA reads TGTGCCACCAGTAGCGTACAAGAGACCCAGTACTTC. Protein sequence: CATSSVQETQYF.

This clonotype was seen more than once but under ten times. The CDR3 reads CSVEDPTSGRYEQYF. In DNA form, the CDR3 reads TGCAGCGTTGAAGATCCAACTAGCGGGAGATACGAGCAGTACTTC. The chain is built from TRBV29-1 and TRBJ2-7; 11 bases align to TRBD2. After removal of 0 bases from V and 4 bases from J, the junction contained 5 bases not matched to a gene. This CDR3 is 15 amino acids long. Germline loops: CDR1 SQVTM, CDR2 ANQGSEA.

The chain couples TRBV7-9 to TRBJ2-3; tentative D call: TRBD2 (6 bases). In germline, CDR1 is SEHNR, CDR2 FQNEAQ (reference sequence). V lost 5 bases to trimming and J lost 4 bases, with 22 bases between them. CDR3 length: 17 amino acids. CDR3 sequence (DNA): TGTGCCAGCAGCCGTGGCCCCCAGGAGGGGTTCCCAGATACGCAGTATTTT. It specifies CASSRGPQEGFPDTQYF.

The chain couples TRBV5-5 to TRBJ2-3; D is possibly TRBD2 (7 bases). V lost 6 bases, J lost 2 bases, and 13 bases lay in between. The CDR3 runs 14 residues. Germline V gene lookup returns CDR1 SGHKS and CDR2 YYEKEE (reference sequence). Written as DNA, the CDR3 is TGTGCCAGCACCCCGGGGGGCTACACAGATACGCAGTATTTT. This sequence encodes CASTPGGYTDTQYF.

Note on this clonotype: At one of its ends the junction is not consistent with the germline gene, which may arise from a read error. CDR3 loop: CASSIDFAGRGYGYTF. CDR3 coding DNA: TGTGCCAGCAGCATAGATTTTGCTGGACGAGGTTATGGCTACACCTTC. The gene calls are TRBV11-2 and TRBJ1-2; D is uncertain. CDR1 is SGHAT, CDR2 FQNNGV, per germline. The CDR3 consists of 16 residues. The variable domain in full, completed from reference TRBV11-2 and TRBJ1-2, reads EAGVAQSPRYKIIEKRQSVAFWCNPISGHATLYWYQQILGQGPKLLIQFQNNGVVDDSQLPKDRFSAERLKGVDSTLKIQPAKLEDSAVYLCASSIDFAGRGYGYTFGSGTRLTVV.

This clonotype was counted ten times or more. The chain links TRBV4-2 to TRBJ1-6; TRBD1 might be the D (5 bases). CDR1 and CDR2 from the germline V gene are LGHNA and YNFKEQ. The CDR3 has 16 residues. V lost 1 base, J lost 8 bases, and 15 bases lay in between. The CDR3 DNA reads as TGTGCCAGCAGCCAAGGACAGTTAGAACTCTATTCACCCCTCCACTTT. Its translation: CASSQGQLELYSPLHF.

V and J are TRBV29-1 and TRBJ1-4; TRBD1 agrees at 8 bases. This CDR3 is built from 16 residues. Germline lookup yields CDR1 SQVTM and CDR2 ANQGSEA. J lost 8 bases, V lost 0 bases, and 11 bases had no gene match. The CDR3 DNA reads as TGCAGCGTTGAAGATCTGGGCAGACAGGGGCCAGAAAAACTGTTTTTT. It is translated as CSVEDLGRQGPEKLFF.

The chain uses TRBV3-1 and TRBJ2-5; D unresolved. Germline V gene data show CDR1 as LGHDT and CDR2 as YNNKEL (reference sequence). The V and J ends lost 1 base and 5 bases respectively, with 8 bases between them. CDR3 length: 13 amino acids. The CDR3 sequence is CASSQVPWETQYF. CDR3 DNA sequence: TGTGCCAGCAGCCAAGTACCGTGGGAGACCCAGTACTTC.

The rearrangement uses TRBV5-1 and TRBJ2-7; D is possibly TRBD2 (5 bases). The CDR3 has 14 amino acids. Germline V gives CDR1 SGHRS, CDR2 YFSETQ. V shed 4 bases and J shed 2 bases, with 13 bases lying between them. The CDR3 sequence is CASSPGGLTYEQYF. Here the CDR3 DNA reads TGCGCCAGCAGCCCGGGCGGACTTACCTACGAGCAGTACTTC.

The J gene is TRBJ1-1, the V gene TRBV12-3 or TRBV12-4; 7 positions match TRBD1. The V segment lost 6 bases and the J segment 9 bases; nucleotides outside the gene matches: 13. This CDR3 has 14 residues. CDR3 loop: CASSRRGLGLKAFF. The DNA for the CDR3 is TGTGCCAGCAGCCGGAGGGGGCTGGGTCTAAAAGCTTTCTTT.

This clonotype has only a few counts. The gene calls are TRBV5-6 and TRBJ2-5, with 8 bases lining up with TRBD1. The ends lost 6 bases at V and 4 bases at J; junction bases unmatched: 8. In germline, CDR1 is SGHDT, CDR2 YYEEEE. The CDR3 sequence is 14 residues long. CDR3: CASTKTGVTETQYF. CDR3 in DNA: TGTGCCAGCACCAAGACAGGGGTGACAGAGACCCAGTACTTC.

The CDR3 DNA follows: TGCAGTGCTAGAGATCCCGTCAGCAAGGAGCAGTTCTTC. Its translation is CSARDPVSKEQFF. The chain combines TRBV20-1 with TRBJ2-1; D is undetermined. The CDR3 covers 13 residues. V was pared by 0 bases and J by 10 bases, with 13 bases between. Per the germline V gene, CDR1 is DFQATT and CDR2 is SNEGSKA (reference sequence).

The CDR3 loop is CSATLAGADTQYF. For the CDR3, the DNA is TGCAGTGCTACTCTAGCGGGAGCAGATACGCAGTATTTT. The chain uses TRBV20-1 and TRBJ2-3, with 10 bases fitting TRBD2. The V gene end was trimmed by 4 bases and the J gene end by 4 bases; junction bases not matched to a gene: 2. CDR3 size: 13 residues. The germline V gene has CDR1 DFQATT and CDR2 SNEGSKA (reference sequence).

The chain links TRBV6-5 to TRBJ2-3; D is ambiguous. Trimming took off 3 bases at V and 0 bases at J, with 4 bases between the two ends. The CDR3 runs to 13 residues. Germline-derived CDR1 and CDR2 are MNHEY and SVGAGI. As DNA, the CDR3 is TGTGCCAGCAGTTATCATAGCACAGATACGCAGTATTTT. Translating gives CASSYHSTDTQYF.

The chain uses TRBV27 and TRBJ1-2, with D possibly matching TRBD1 (5 bases). There are 13 residues in the CDR3. Trimming left V 4 bases short and J 2 bases short, with 8 bases between. Germline CDR1 and CDR2: MNHEY and SMNVEV (reference sequence). The CDR3 nucleotides read TGTGCCAGCAGTTGGCGGACAAACTATGGCTACACCTTC. Translated: CASSWRTNYGYTF.

Only a few counts were recorded for this clonotype. The gene calls are TRBV29-1 and TRBJ2-7, with TRBD2 matching 10 bases. The V gene's germline CDR1 is SQVTM and CDR2 ANQGSEA. The CDR3 is made up of 15 amino acids. V lost 4 bases to trimming and J lost 6 bases; unmatched junction nucleotides: 12. This CDR3 reads CSVGQVAGGPGEQYF. The CDR3 DNA sequence: TGCAGCGTTGGTCAGGTAGCGGGAGGCCCGGGCGAGCAGTACTTC.